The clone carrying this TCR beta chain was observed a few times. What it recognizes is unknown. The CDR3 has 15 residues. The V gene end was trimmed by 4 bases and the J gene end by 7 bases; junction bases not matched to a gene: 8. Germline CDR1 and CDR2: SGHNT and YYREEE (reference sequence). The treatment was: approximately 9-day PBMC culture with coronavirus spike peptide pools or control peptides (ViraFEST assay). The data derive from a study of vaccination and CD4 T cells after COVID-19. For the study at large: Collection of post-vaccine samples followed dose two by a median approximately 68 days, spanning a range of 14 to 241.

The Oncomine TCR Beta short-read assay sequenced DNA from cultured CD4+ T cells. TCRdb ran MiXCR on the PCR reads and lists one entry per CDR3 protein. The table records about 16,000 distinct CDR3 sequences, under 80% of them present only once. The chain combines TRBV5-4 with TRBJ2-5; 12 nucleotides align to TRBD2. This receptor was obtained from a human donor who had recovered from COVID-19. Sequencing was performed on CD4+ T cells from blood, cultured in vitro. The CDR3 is CASSPGLAGTPTQYF. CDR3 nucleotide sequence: TGTGCCAGCAGCCCTGGACTAGCGGGGACCCCGACCCAGTACTTC.